Presented here are 21 T cell receptor beta chains from one specimen sequenced in a study of CD8+CD57+ T cells in acquired aplastic anemia (dated by TCRdb to 2016 to 2019). The instrument given in TCRdb is Illumina HiSeq 2000. Profiling of TCR beta VDJ combinations and CDR3 sequences used genomic DNA as the template. In-frame beta chains were kept once TCRdb had trimmed the public reads at Q25 with fastp and called clones with MiXCR. All rows with the same CDR3 protein become a single entry with the most common DNA and genes. The sample contains 150,000 to 200,000 distinct CDR3 sequences, 40% to 60% of them found a single time. About 30% of the sample rests with the top ten. Expansion of CD8+CD57+ cells had been shown by flow cytometry in the patients chosen for sequencing. Specimen: sorted CD4+, CD8+, or CD8+CD57+ T cells (not recorded which) from PBMCs. The origin of the receptors is a human donor with aplastic anemia.

This rearrangement joins TRBV19 to TRBJ1-1; 9 positions match TRBD1. Per germline, CDR1 LNHDA and CDR2 SQIVND (reference sequence). The V segment lost 5 bases and the J segment 6 bases; nucleotides outside the gene matches: 4. There are 13 residues in the CDR3. CDR3 residues: CASSEGQGAEAFF. The CDR3 DNA sequence: TGTGCCAGTAGTGAGGGACAGGGAGCTGAAGCTTTCTTT.

The J gene is TRBJ2-7, the V gene TRBV19; 8 bases are shared with TRBD1. J was trimmed by 6 bases and V by 5 bases; bases with no gene match: 12. The CDR3 totals 15 residues. The V gene's germline CDR1 is LNHDA and CDR2 SQIVND (reference sequence). The CDR3 region has the DNA TGTGCCAGTAGTGGAACCGGGACAGGTATTACCGAGCAGTACTTC. This sequence encodes CASSGTGTGITEQYF.

Written as DNA, the CDR3 is TGTGCCACCAGGCCAAGGGGAAATGATGGCTACACCTTC. Encoded protein: CATRPRGNDGYTF. The gene calls are TRBV24-1 and TRBJ1-2; D is possibly TRBD1 (5 bases). The CDR3 loop spans 13 amino acids. The germline V gene encodes CDR1 KGHDR and CDR2 SFDVKD. With 7 bases removed from V and 6 bases from J, the gap between germline ends came to 14 bases.

The chain couples TRBV20-1 to TRBJ1-5, with 7 bases fitting TRBD1. The germline gives CDR1 DFQATT, CDR2 SNEGSKA (reference sequence). The length of the CDR3 is 15 residues. V shed 3 bases, J shed 0 bases, and the junction held 5 bases outside the gene matches. Here the CDR3 reads CSARQGGTSNQPQHF. The CDR3 nucleotides are TGCAGTGCTAGGCAGGGGGGAACTAGCAATCAGCCCCAGCATTTT.

This clonotype was recorded at least ten times. The CDR3 sequence: CASSLYKGTYEQYF. The CDR3 coding sequence is TGTGCCAGCAGCTTGTACAAGGGAACCTACGAGCAGTACTTC. The chain has TRBV5-5 and TRBJ2-7, with D unclear. Germline V lookup: CDR1 SGHKS, CDR2 YYEKEE (reference sequence). CDR3 length: 14 amino acids. V lost 1 base, J lost 2 bases, and 10 bases lay in between.

The V call is TRBV2, the J call TRBJ2-3; a weak D match, TRBD1 (6 bases). Germline values: CDR1 SNHLY, CDR2 FYNNEI. Deletions cut 5 bases from V and 0 bases from J, with 12 bases between. The CDR3 sequence is 15 residues long. As DNA, the CDR3 is TGTGCCAGCAGTTTATATGGGGGCAGCACAGATACGCAGTATTTT. Amino acids: CASSLYGGSTDTQYF.

The chain has TRBV9 and TRBJ2-7; tentatively, D is TRBD1 (6 bases). This CDR3 spans 17 amino acids. Looked up from germline, CDR1 is SGDLS and CDR2 is YYNGEE. Trimming cost V 2 bases and J 1 base, with 19 bases left between them. CDR3 sequence reads: CASSVRADSYTSYEQYF. The CDR3 DNA reads TGTGCCAGCAGCGTCCGAGCGGACAGTTACACATCCTACGAGCAGTACTTC.

This clonotype has at least ten counts. The V call is TRBV13, the J call TRBJ1-1; D is unresolved. Germline loops: CDR1 PRHDT, CDR2 FYEKMQ (reference sequence). V shed 4 bases and J shed 10 bases, with 13 bases lying between them. This CDR3 region has 12 residues. CDR3 in amino acids: CASSSQTRRAFF. The CDR3 bases are TGTGCCAGCAGCTCACAGACACGTAGAGCTTTCTTT.

This clonotype was picked up many times. The chain recombines TRBV9 with TRBJ1-5, with a weak D call TRBD1 (5 bases). CDR3 length: 14 residues. V was pared by 0 bases and J by 7 bases, with 11 bases between. Germline V gives CDR1 SGDLS, CDR2 YYNGEE. The CDR3 sequence is CASSVGGDWQPQHF. Here the CDR3 DNA reads TGTGCCAGCAGCGTAGGGGGCGATTGGCAGCCCCAGCATTTT.

The V gene is TRBV14, the J gene TRBJ2-7; TRBD1 or TRBD2 may be the D gene (5 bases each). The CDR3 covers 14 residues. Germline assignment: CDR1 SGHDN and CDR2 FVKESK. V lost 6 bases and J lost 1, with 13 bases in between. CDR3 nucleotide sequence: TGTGCCAGCAGTTGGGACGGGTTATCCTACGAGCAGTACTTC. As protein: CASSWDGLSYEQYF.

This clonotype was detected many times. The rearrangement joins TRBV11-2 to TRBJ2-3; D is undetermined. Germline loops: CDR1 SGHAT, CDR2 FQNNGV. V was cut by 4 bases and J by 0 bases, with 11 bases left in between. This CDR3 has 15 amino acids. Written as DNA, the CDR3 is TGTGCCAGCAGCTCATGGTCACCAAGCACAGATACGCAGTATTTT. Residues: CASSSWSPSTDTQYF.

As regards this clonotype: A clone one base away is much larger, so this may be a read error. This chain joins TRBV6-5 and TRBJ2-3; D call uncertain. Germline assignment: CDR1 MNHEY and CDR2 SVGAGI. V gave up 2 bases and J gave up 1 base, with 4 bases separating them. The CDR3 is 13 residues long. The CDR3 nucleotides are TGTGCCAGCAGTTACGCCGGCACAGATACGCAGTATTTT. Its translation is CASSYAGTDTQYF.

The CDR3 loop reads CASSLAGIEAFF. The DNA for the CDR3 is TGCGCCAGCAGCTTGGCCGGGATTGAAGCTTTCTTT. J is TRBJ1-1 and V is TRBV5-1; D not resolved. The germline V gene has CDR1 SGHRS and CDR2 YFSETQ. Trimming took 0 bases from V and 7 from J, leaving 7 bases between them. The CDR3 covers 12 residues.

In regard to this clonotype: Mismatch with germline at one junction end may stem from a read error. The V call is TRBV2, the J call TRBJ2-1; no firm D call. The CDR3 covers 14 residues. Germline V gene sequence: CDR1 SNHLY, CDR2 FYNNEI. The CDR3 coding sequence is TGTGCCAGCGAAGTGATTGGATCCTACAACGAGCAGTTCTTC. This codes for CASEVIGSYNEQFF.

This clonotype was seen at least ten times. This chain links TRBV6-1 with TRBJ1-1, with D uncertain. V dropped 3 bases and J dropped 7 bases, with 9 bases sitting between them. The CDR3 runs 12 residues. Germline lookup yields CDR1 MNHNS and CDR2 SASEGT. Written as DNA, the CDR3 is TGTGCCAGCAGTGAGAATGGGAATGAAGCTTTCTTT. Its protein is CASSENGNEAFF.

J is TRBJ1-2 and V is TRBV29-1, with D maybe TRBD1 (5 bases). V dropped 4 bases and J dropped 0 bases, with 12 bases sitting between them. The CDR3 has 14 amino acids. Germline V gene lookup returns CDR1 SQVTM and CDR2 ANQGSEA. The CDR3 protein is CSVAGGATNYGYTF. As DNA, the CDR3 is TGCAGCGTTGCGGGTGGGGCCACTAACTATGGCTACACCTTC.

Concerning this clonotype itself: A much larger clone lies a single base off, so this may be a read error. The chain is built from TRBV4-2 and TRBJ2-1; 13 nucleotides align to TRBD2. V lost 8 bases and J lost 7; bases outside the gene matches: 8. CDR1 is LGHNA and CDR2 is YNFKEQ in the germline V gene. The CDR3 runs to 15 residues. The CDR3 loop is CASETSGRALNEQFF. The CDR3 coding sequence is TGTGCCAGCGAAACTAGCGGGAGGGCCCTTAATGAGCAGTTCTTC.

To note about this clonotype: Its ends do not fully match the called genes, so a read error is possible. The V gene is TRBV4-3, the J gene TRBJ2-7, with D hard to call. This CDR3 region has 15 residues. Looked up from germline, CDR1 is LGHNA and CDR2 is YSLEER. In nucleotides, the CDR3 is TGCGCCGGCAGCCAAGCCGCATCCTACATCTACGAGCAGTACTTC. The encoded protein is CAGSQAASYIYEQYF.

As to this clonotype: A clone one base away is much larger, so this may be a read error. The chain couples TRBV13 to TRBJ2-1, with 10 bases that match TRBD2. The CDR3 runs to 15 residues. V lost 4 bases, J lost 7 bases, and 7 bases stayed unmatched. Germline CDR1 reads PRHDT; CDR2 reads FYEKMQ (reference sequence). For the CDR3, the DNA is TGTGCCAGCAGCTCAGGACTAGCGGAGGGGAATGAGCAGTTCTTC. Its translation is CASSSGLAEGNEQFF.

The chain is built from TRBV7-6 and TRBJ1-2; TRBD1 agrees at 8 bases. The germline CDR1 and CDR2 sequences are SGHVS and FNYEAQ. Trimming removed 1 base from V and 4 bases from J; junction bases left unmatched: 5. CDR3 length: 15 residues. CDR3 residues: CASSLGQGASYGYTF. The DNA of the CDR3 is TGTGCCAGCAGCTTAGGGCAGGGGGCTAGCTATGGCTACACCTTC.

This clonotype was found many times. This chain links TRBV19 with TRBJ1-1; 9 bases are a match to TRBD1. Germline V CDR1 and CDR2: LNHDA, SQIVND (reference sequence). There are 15 residues in the CDR3. The V and J ends lost 5 bases and 6 bases, in that order; junction bases with no gene match: 10. The CDR3: CASSGKNRGRPEAFF. The CDR3 coding sequence is TGTGCCAGTAGTGGGAAAAACAGGGGGCGGCCTGAAGCTTTCTTT.